The entry that follows covers one TCR beta chain sequence. The sample belongs to a study of T cells in Graves' hyperthyroidism and ophthalmopathy. Germline trimming cut 1 base from V and 4 bases from J; bases unmatched to any gene: 2. Germline values: CDR1 DFQATT, CDR2 SNEGSKA (reference sequence). The CDR3 is made up of 16 amino acids. Graves' hyperthyroidism qualified as stable when ophthalmopathy did not progress within 18 months. Reasons for excluding patients were uncontrolled infection, other autoimmune disease, pregnancy or lactation. Orbital computed tomography, thyroid ultrasound, serum thyroxine and TRAb, and clinical symptoms together informed the diagnoses. TCR beta CDR3 regions were amplified from RNA transcripts. Using the HTBI primer set, a first-round RT-PCR was run on the TCR CDR3. Via MiXCR, TCRdb re-called the multiplex PCR reads, giving one row per CDR3 protein. The table lists 600,000 to 650,000 distinct CDR3 sequences, roughly 17% of them singletons, with about 3.8% in the top ten.

This TCR was recovered from a woman aged 25 to 39 with Graves' hyperthyroidism. J is TRBJ2-1 and V is TRBV20-1, with 15 bases lining up with TRBD2. The sequencing sample was made of blood. The CDR3 nucleotides read TGCAGTGCTAGAGCTGGACTAGCGGGAGGGTACAATGAGCAGTTCTTC. Encoded protein: CSARAGLAGGYNEQFF.